A single sample is the source of the 4 T cell receptor beta chains below, sequenced in a study of T cell clonotyping in hematopoietic cell transplantation. Time point specified: recipient sample about 28 days before transplant, after cytoreduction. Clones were read by immunoSEQ multiplex PCR, and TCRdb kept only the in-frame ones, dropping some. In the table there are roughly 30,000 clones, 82% of which are singletons. The material sequenced was peripheral blood mononuclear cells, taken before stem cell transplant. The receptors stem from a middle-aged man with acute myeloid leukemia. Some clones in this sample may be carry-over from other donors' samples.

This chain joins TRBV6-5 and TRBJ1-1, with 8 bases matching TRBD1. CDR3 size: 13 residues. Germline loops: CDR1 MNHEY, CDR2 SVGAGI. J gave up 6 bases and V 6 bases, and 6 bases lay outside the gene matches. The CDR3 region is CASSFDRGSEAFF. For the CDR3, the DNA is TGTGCCAGCAGCTTTGACAGGGGATCTGAAGCTTTCTTT.

The V call is TRBV11-3, the J call TRBJ2-7; unclear D gene. V lost 1 base and J lost 2, with 3 bases in between. Per the germline V gene, CDR1 is SGHNT and CDR2 is YENEEA. The CDR3 spans 12 residues. As DNA, the CDR3 is TGTGCCAGCAGCTTAGCACCCTACGAGCAGTACTTC. Amino acids: CASSLAPYEQYF. Looking up the rest from reference TRBV11-3 and TRBJ2-7 gives the full variable domain: EAGVVQSPRYKIIEKKQPVAFWCNPISGHNTLYWYLQNLGQGPELLIRYENEEAVDDSQLPKDRFSAERLKGVDSTLKIQPAELGDSAVYLCASSLAPYEQYFGPGTRLTVT.

The chain combines TRBV11-2 with TRBJ1-4; no firm D call. V lost 1 base to trimming and J lost 0 bases, with 12 bases between them. The CDR3 is made up of 17 amino acids. Per germline, CDR1 SGHAT and CDR2 FQNNGV. CDR3 bases: TGTGCCAGCAGCTTAGGTGCCAGACCTTCAACTAATGAAAAACTGTTTTTT. Its protein is CASSLGARPSTNEKLFF.

V and J are TRBV28 and TRBJ1-2; 7 bases are shared with TRBD1. With 6 bases clipped from V and 4 bases from J, the junction kept 11 bases outside the gene matches. Germline CDR1 MDHEN, CDR2 SYDVKM. The CDR3 spans 15 residues. The CDR3 is CASSTPGTDLYGYTF. The CDR3, as DNA: TGTGCCAGCAGCACCCCCGGGACAGACCTCTATGGCTACACCTTC.